Reported below is one T cell receptor beta chain. Positive magnetic bead selection was used to isolate CD4+ and CD8+ cells; purity was checked by flow cytometry. This entry belongs to a study of somatic mutations in cytotoxic T cells in rheumatoid arthritis. The protocol was immunoSEQ multiplex PCR, while the TCRdb copy is restricted to in-frame clones and leaves out a portion. The top ten hold around 11% of the sample, which has tens of thousands of clones, about four fifths seen once. Sequenced sample: CD8+ T cells sorted from blood. The sequence was collected from an adult with rheumatoid arthritis.

The CDR3 DNA follows: TGTGCCAGCAGCTTGTATAGCGGGGATACGCAGTATTTT. It translates to CASSLYSGDTQYF. The V gene is TRBV7-3, the J gene TRBJ2-3, with 7 bases aligning to TRBD2. From germline, CDR1 is SGHTA and CDR2 FQGTGA. The V gene end was trimmed by 3 bases and the J gene end by 6 bases; junction bases not matched to a gene: 3. This CDR3 is 13 amino acids long.